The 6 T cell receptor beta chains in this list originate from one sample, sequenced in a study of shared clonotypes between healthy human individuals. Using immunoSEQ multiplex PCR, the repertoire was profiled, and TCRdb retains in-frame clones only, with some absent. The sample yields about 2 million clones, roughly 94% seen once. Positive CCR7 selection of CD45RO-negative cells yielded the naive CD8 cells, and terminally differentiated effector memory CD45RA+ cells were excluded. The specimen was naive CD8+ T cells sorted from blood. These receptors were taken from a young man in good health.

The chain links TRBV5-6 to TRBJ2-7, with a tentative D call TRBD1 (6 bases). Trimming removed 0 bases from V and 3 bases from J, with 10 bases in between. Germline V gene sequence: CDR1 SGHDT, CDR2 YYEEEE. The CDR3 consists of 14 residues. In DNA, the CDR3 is TGTGCCAGCAGCTTGGCAGGGGAGCACTACGAGCAGTACTTC. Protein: CASSLAGEHYEQYF.

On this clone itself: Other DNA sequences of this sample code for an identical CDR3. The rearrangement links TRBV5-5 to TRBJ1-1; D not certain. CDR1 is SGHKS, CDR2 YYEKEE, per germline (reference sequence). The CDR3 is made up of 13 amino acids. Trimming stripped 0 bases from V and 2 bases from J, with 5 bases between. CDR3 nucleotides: TGTGCCAGCAGCTTGGGCGTCAACACTGAAGCTTTCTTT. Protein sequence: CASSLGVNTEAFF.

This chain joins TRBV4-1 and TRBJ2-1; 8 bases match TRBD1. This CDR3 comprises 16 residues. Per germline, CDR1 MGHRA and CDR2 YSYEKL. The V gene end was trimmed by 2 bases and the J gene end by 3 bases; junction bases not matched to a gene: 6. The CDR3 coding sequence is TGCGCCAGCAGCCAACCCGGGACAGGATTCTACAATGAGCAGTTCTTC. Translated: CASSQPGTGFYNEQFF.

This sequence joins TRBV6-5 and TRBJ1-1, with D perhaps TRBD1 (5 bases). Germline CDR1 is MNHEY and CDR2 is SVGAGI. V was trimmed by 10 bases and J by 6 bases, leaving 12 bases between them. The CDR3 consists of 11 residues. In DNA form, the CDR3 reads TGTGCCACCGCGGGGGGGGCTGAAGCTTTCTTT. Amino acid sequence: CATAGGAEAFF.

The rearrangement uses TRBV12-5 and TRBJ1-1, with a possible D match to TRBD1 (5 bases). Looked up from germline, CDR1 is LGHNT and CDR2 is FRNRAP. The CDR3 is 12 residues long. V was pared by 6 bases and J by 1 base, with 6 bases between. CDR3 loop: CASGTENTEAFF. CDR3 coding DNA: TGTGCTAGTGGGACAGAGAACACTGAAGCTTTCTTT.

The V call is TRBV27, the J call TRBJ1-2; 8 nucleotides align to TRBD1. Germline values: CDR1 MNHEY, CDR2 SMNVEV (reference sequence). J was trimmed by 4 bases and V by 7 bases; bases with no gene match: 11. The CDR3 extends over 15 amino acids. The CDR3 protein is CASKPSGTGVYGYTF. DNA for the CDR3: TGTGCCAGCAAACCATCCGGGACAGGCGTCTATGGCTACACCTTC.